This TCR beta chain stems from a study of T-cell reconstitution after alpha-beta-depleted transplantation in children. Preparation of the TCRbeta library was carried out with unique molecular identifiers. Via MiXCR, TCRdb re-called the PCR reads, giving one row per CDR3 protein. The sample has over 550,000 distinct CDR3 sequences, 10% seen once; the top ten hold 4%. Germline lookup yields CDR1 SGHDT and CDR2 YYEEEE. The CDR3 contains 14 residues. J was trimmed by 7 bases and V by 3 bases; bases with no gene match: 3. The J gene is TRBJ2-4, the V gene TRBV5-6; 11 bases fit TRBD1. The source was PBMCs from the stem cell graft donor, collected from the stem cell graft. This clonotype was sampled from a human donor who donated a stem cell graft to a child with acute myeloid leukemia. The CDR3 nucleotides read TGTGCCAGCAGCTCGGGGACAGGGGGGAACATTCAGTACTTC. Its translation: CASSSGTGGNIQYF.